Each of the 19 T cell receptor beta chains below was sequenced from the same sample in a study of shared clonotypes between healthy human individuals. The data were produced by immunoSEQ multiplex PCR, yet TCRdb's version contains in-frame clones alone and is incomplete. The sample contains 1,400,000 or so clones, approximately 98.5% of which appear only once. The sequenced material came from naive CD4+ T cells sorted from blood. Noted subset: CD45RA+ positively selected. These receptors all come from a man aged 25 to 40 in good health.

The chain combines TRBV7-6 with TRBJ2-7; a weak D match, TRBD2 (6 bases). The CDR3 runs 16 residues. Trimming stripped 1 base from V and 0 bases from J, with 13 bases between. CDR1 SGHVS and CDR2 FNYEAQ come from the germline V gene. The CDR3 reads CASSLELGRASYEQYF. The CDR3 nucleotides are TGTGCCAGCAGCTTAGAACTCGGGAGAGCCTCCTACGAGCAGTACTTC.

The gene calls are TRBV7-8 and TRBJ2-2; a possible D gene is TRBD2 (5 bases). The CDR3 runs to 15 residues. Trimming took 7 bases from V and 4 from J, leaving 16 bases between them. The V gene's germline CDR1 is SGHVS and CDR2 FQNEAQ. The CDR3 DNA is TGTGCCAGCACCCCTAAGCGGATTTTCACCGGGGAGCTGTTTTTT. Protein product: CASTPKRIFTGELFF.

The genes are TRBV5-4 and TRBJ2-7, with TRBD2 matching over 14 bases. The J segment lost 6 bases and the V segment lost 6 bases, leaving 8 bases of the junction unmatched. Per germline, CDR1 SGHNT and CDR2 YYREEE (reference sequence). The CDR3 runs to 15 residues. The CDR3 DNA reads TGTGCCAGCACTACAGGGACTAGCGGGAGTGTCGAGCAGTACTTC. Translating gives CASTTGTSGSVEQYF.

This sequence joins TRBV5-1 and TRBJ2-1; 9 nucleotides match TRBD2. The CDR3 has 15 residues. V was pared by 2 bases and J by 9 bases, with 9 bases of the junction left unmatched. The germline V gene has CDR1 SGHRS and CDR2 YFSETQ. CDR3 sequence: CASSLGASGVVEQFF. The CDR3 coding sequence is TGCGCCAGCAGCTTAGGAGCTAGCGGGGTAGTTGAGCAGTTCTTC.

V and J are TRBV7-9 and TRBJ2-1, with D possibly TRBD2 on 5 matching bases. V was clipped by 5 bases and J by 3 bases, with 20 bases between them. Germline V CDR1 and CDR2: SEHNR, FQNEAQ (reference sequence). This CDR3 has 17 residues. The CDR3 DNA follows: TGTGCCAGCAGCAATGACGCCGGGATCCGATACTACAATGAGCAGTTCTTC. This codes for CASSNDAGIRYYNEQFF.

The chain employs TRBV6-6 and TRBJ2-7; unclear D gene. The CDR3 extends over 12 amino acids. Per germline, CDR1 MNHNY and CDR2 SVGAGI (reference sequence). V was cut by 4 bases and J by 2 bases, with 6 bases left in between. The CDR3 here is CASSSGPYEQYF. As DNA, the CDR3 is TGTGCCAGCAGTTCCGGACCCTACGAGCAGTACTTC.

The chain carries TRBV5-8 and TRBJ2-7; D unclear. Trimming stripped 0 bases from V and 4 bases from J, with 11 bases between. The germline V gene has CDR1 SGHTS and CDR2 YDEGEE. The CDR3 is made up of 14 amino acids. CDR3 DNA sequence: TGTGCCAGCAGCTTGGAACAGATTCATTACGAGCAGTACTTC. It encodes CASSLEQIHYEQYF.

The chain joins TRBV5-1 to TRBJ1-3, with D hard to call. Germline V lookup: CDR1 SGHRS, CDR2 YFSETQ. The CDR3 extends over 15 amino acids. V was pared by 4 bases and J by 0 bases, with 11 bases between. In DNA form, the CDR3 reads TGCGCCAGCAGCCCCGCAGGATTCTCTGGAAACACCATATATTTT. Its protein is CASSPAGFSGNTIYF.

The chain has TRBV14 and TRBJ2-3, with 9 bases matching TRBD2. Germline V gene data show CDR1 as SGHDN and CDR2 as FVKESK. The CDR3 totals 18 residues. V shed 1 base, J shed 4 bases, and the junction held 12 bases outside the gene matches. Here the CDR3 DNA reads TGTGCCAGCAGCCAAGGAATGGTTAGCGGGAGAGTTCCAGATACGCAGTATTTT. Translating it yields CASSQGMVSGRVPDTQYF.

This clone has a single count. The genes are TRBV4-1 and TRBJ1-3; D is unclear. CDR3 length: 14 residues. CDR1 is MGHRA, CDR2 YSYEKL, per germline. V dropped 7 bases and J dropped 5 bases, with 15 bases sitting between them. Here the CDR3 reads CASTPEQQRNTIYF. In nucleotides, the CDR3 is TGCGCCAGCACCCCAGAGCAGCAGCGAAACACCATATATTTT.

This clone is a singleton in its sample. The J gene is TRBJ2-1, the V gene TRBV5-4; D is unresolved. The CDR3 totals 13 residues. Germline loops: CDR1 SGHNT, CDR2 YYREEE (reference sequence). V dropped 4 bases and J dropped 7 bases, with 12 bases sitting between them. CDR3 in DNA: TGTGCCAGCAGCCCCGCGATCGGGAATGAGCAGTTCTTC. Protein sequence: CASSPAIGNEQFF.

The count of this clone is one. This chain links TRBV10-3 with TRBJ2-6; D gene unclear. V lost 1 base and J lost 1, with 5 bases in between. CDR1 is ENHRY and CDR2 is SYGVKD in the germline V gene. The CDR3 covers 15 residues. CDR3 protein: CAISEFASGANVLTF. The DNA for the CDR3 is TGTGCCATCAGTGAGTTCGCTTCTGGGGCCAACGTCCTGACTTTC.

This clone was seen a single time. The V gene is TRBV6-5, the J gene TRBJ1-5; D gene uncertain. V was clipped by 2 bases and J by 0 bases, with 8 bases between them. This CDR3 contains 15 residues. The V gene's germline CDR1 is MNHEY and CDR2 SVGAGI. CDR3 sequence reads: CASSYTVYSNQPQHF. CDR3 coding DNA: TGTGCCAGCAGTTACACGGTGTATAGCAATCAGCCCCAGCATTTT.

The chain uses TRBV7-9 and TRBJ2-1; D is uncertain. This CDR3 contains 11 residues. From germline, CDR1 is SEHNR and CDR2 FQNEAQ (reference sequence). Deletions cut 3 bases from V and 8 bases from J, with 5 bases between. The CDR3 here is CASSFKHEQFF. The CDR3 DNA reads as TGTGCCAGCAGCTTCAAGCATGAGCAGTTCTTC.

The chain carries TRBV5-1 and TRBJ2-2, with 14 bases matching TRBD2. Germline loops: CDR1 SGHRS, CDR2 YFSETQ. CDR3 size: 16 residues. The J segment lost 7 bases and the V segment lost 3 bases, leaving 5 bases of the junction unmatched. The CDR3 sequence is CASSSTSGRAYGELFF. The CDR3 DNA follows: TGCGCCAGCAGCTCGACTAGCGGGAGGGCCTACGGGGAGCTGTTTTTT.

The chain is built from TRBV21-1 and TRBJ1-2. TRBV21-1 is described as a pseudogene. This CDR3 is built from 17 residues. CDR3 amino acids: CASSKAPACLLNYGYTF. DNA of the CDR3: TGTGCCAGCAGCAAAGCCCCAGCTTGCCTACTTAACTATGGCTACACCTTC.

J is TRBJ2-3 and V is TRBV30, with TRBD2 as a possible D gene (5 bases). CDR3 size: 14 residues. The germline V gene has CDR1 GTSNPN and CDR2 SVGIG (reference sequence). V was pared by 3 bases and J by 0 bases, with 10 bases between. CDR3 nucleotides: TGTGCCTGGAGATCGGGAACCAGCACAGATACGCAGTATTTT. As protein: CAWRSGTSTDTQYF.

The chain carries TRBV11-2 and TRBJ2-4; 7 nucleotides align to TRBD1. CDR1 is SGHAT and CDR2 is FQNNGV in the germline V gene. The V segment lost 5 bases and the J segment 8 bases; nucleotides outside the gene matches: 6. The length of the CDR3 is 13 residues. CDR3 sequence: CASSQTGPDIQYF. The CDR3 nucleotides read TGTGCCAGCAGCCAGACAGGGCCTGACATTCAGTACTTC.

As concerns this clone: Other DNA sequences in the sample encode the same CDR3. This chain uses TRBV18 with TRBJ2-5, with TRBD1 identical over 10 bases. V shed 6 bases and J 1 base; nucleotides not matched to a gene: 2. The CDR3 is made up of 14 amino acids. CDR1 KGHSH and CDR2 LQKENI come from the germline V gene. The CDR3 reads CASSRDRGQETQYF. The CDR3 DNA is TGTGCCAGCTCCCGGGACAGGGGCCAAGAGACCCAGTACTTC. The full variable domain, its missing parts supplied by reference TRBV18 and TRBJ2-5, is NAGVMQNPRHLVRRRGQEARLRCSPMKGHSHVYWYRQLPEEGLKFMVYLQKENIIDESGMPKERFSAEFPKEGPSILRIQQVVRGDSAAYFCASSRDRGQETQYFGPGTRLLVL.